This entry describes one T cell receptor (beta chain). The antigen remains undetermined. This record comes from a study of cytomegalovirus exposure and HLA in healthy donors. Turning to the study itself: Drawn from HLA-typed donors, 65 million to 100 million unique TCRs were held in an early data release.

Study-level points and caveats: The study assumed roughly uniform donor sequencing depth for presence/absence analyses. A previous analysis found most TCR beta V segments productive roughly 90% or roughly 30% of the time.

Primers for the PCR totalled 60 Vbeta and 13 Jbeta. Using immunoSEQ multiplex PCR, the repertoire was profiled, and TCRdb retains in-frame clones only, with some absent. The sample has about 160,000 clones, about four fifths seen once. This receptor was obtained from a male donor in good health and CMV-seropositive. The sequenced material came from PBMCs.

Here the CDR3 DNA reads TGTGCCAGCAGTTCAGGGGGGCAGGGCCGTAACTATGGCTACACCTTC. Residues: CASSSGGQGRNYGYTF. The rearrangement uses TRBV7-9 and TRBJ1-2; TRBD1 matches 7 bases. Germline assignment: CDR1 SEHNR and CDR2 FQNEAQ (reference sequence). Unmatched junction bases numbered 11, after V lost 6 bases and J lost 1 base. The CDR3 spans 16 residues.